The following is a TCR beta chain sequence with its context. Its target is unknown. This specimen belongs to a study of cytotoxic CD8 clonotypes in ibrutinib-treated CLL. Notes on the study in general: Clonality (at baseline) was higher than in age-matched healthy donors and tracked circulating CD8+ T-cell counts. The study found clonality rose at ibrutinib response, then fell toward baseline at progression. Public clonotypes, rarely seen, contracted or held steady on treatment.

This CDR3 has 15 residues. Between the trimmed V and J ends, which lost 1 base and 0 bases, there was a span of 7 bases. Germline V CDR1 and CDR2: MDHEN, SYDVKM. Measured with immunoSEQ multiplex PCR; TCRdb has only the in-frame clones, and not every one. The sample shows 35,000 to 45,000 clones, nearly 70% of them seen only once. V is TRBV28 and J is TRBJ1-5; D gene uncertain. The sequence derives from a human donor with chronic lymphocytic leukemia. The specimen was PBMCs, collected after 12 months of ibrutinib treatment. CDR3 DNA: TGTGCCAGCAGTTTATACAGCTCTAGCAATCAGCCCCAGCATTTT. It yields the protein CASSLYSSSNQPQHF.